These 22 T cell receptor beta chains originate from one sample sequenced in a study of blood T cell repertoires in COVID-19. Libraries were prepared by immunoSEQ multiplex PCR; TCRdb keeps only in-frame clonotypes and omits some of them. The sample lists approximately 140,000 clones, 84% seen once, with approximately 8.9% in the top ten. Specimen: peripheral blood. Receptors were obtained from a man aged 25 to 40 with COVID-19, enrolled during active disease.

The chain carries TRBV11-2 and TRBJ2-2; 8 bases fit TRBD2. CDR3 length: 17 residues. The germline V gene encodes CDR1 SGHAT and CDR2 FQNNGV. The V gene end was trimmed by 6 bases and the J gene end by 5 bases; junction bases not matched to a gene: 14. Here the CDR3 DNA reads TGTGCCAGCAGGCGGGGGGCCGGGTCCCCGGGGACCGGGGAGCTGTTTTTT. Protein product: CASRRGAGSPGTGELFF.

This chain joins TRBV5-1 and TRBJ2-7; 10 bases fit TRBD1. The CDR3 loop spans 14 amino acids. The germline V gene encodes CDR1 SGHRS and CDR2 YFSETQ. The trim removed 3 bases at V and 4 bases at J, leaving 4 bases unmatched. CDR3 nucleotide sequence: TGCGCCAGCAGCTCCCGGGACAGGGGTTACGAGCAGTACTTC. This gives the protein CASSSRDRGYEQYF.

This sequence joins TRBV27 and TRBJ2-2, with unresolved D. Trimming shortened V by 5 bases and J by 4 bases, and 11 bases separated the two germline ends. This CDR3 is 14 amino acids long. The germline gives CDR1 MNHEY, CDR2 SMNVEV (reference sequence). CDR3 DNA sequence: TGTGCCAGCAGTCGCCGCGAGCGCACCGGGGAGCTGTTTTTT. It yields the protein CASSRRERTGELFF.

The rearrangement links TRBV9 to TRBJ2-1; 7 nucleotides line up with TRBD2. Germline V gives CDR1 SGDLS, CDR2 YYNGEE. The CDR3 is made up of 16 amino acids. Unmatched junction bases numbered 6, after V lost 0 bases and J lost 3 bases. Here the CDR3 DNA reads TGTGCCAGCAGCGTAGAGGTGAGCGGGGACTACAATGAGCAGTTCTTC. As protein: CASSVEVSGDYNEQFF.

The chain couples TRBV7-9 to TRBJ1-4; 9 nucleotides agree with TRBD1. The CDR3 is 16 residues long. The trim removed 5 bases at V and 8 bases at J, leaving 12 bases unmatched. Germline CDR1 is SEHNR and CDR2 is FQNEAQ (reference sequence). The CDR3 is CASSLMSGQGGEKLFF. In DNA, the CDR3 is TGTGCCAGCAGCCTAATGTCGGGACAGGGCGGGGAAAAACTGTTTTTT.

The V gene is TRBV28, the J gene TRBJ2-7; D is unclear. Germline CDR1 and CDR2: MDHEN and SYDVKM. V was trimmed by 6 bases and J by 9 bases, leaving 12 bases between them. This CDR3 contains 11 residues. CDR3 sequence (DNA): TGTGCCAGCAGGTCCACCAACTGGCAGTACTTC. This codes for CASRSTNWQYF.

The CDR3 protein is CSVSRGPSYNEQFF. The CDR3 DNA sequence: TGCAGCGTGTCCAGGGGACCGTCCTACAATGAGCAGTTCTTC. This rearrangement joins TRBV29-1 to TRBJ2-1; D may be TRBD1 (6 bases). V lost 6 bases to trimming and J lost 1 base, with 13 bases between them. The CDR3 has 14 residues. CDR1 is SQVTM and CDR2 is ANQGSEA in the germline V gene.

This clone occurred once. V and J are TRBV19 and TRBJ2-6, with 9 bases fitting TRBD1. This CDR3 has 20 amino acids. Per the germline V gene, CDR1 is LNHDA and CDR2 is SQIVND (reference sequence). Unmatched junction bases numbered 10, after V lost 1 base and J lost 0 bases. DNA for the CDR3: TGTGCCAGTAGTATAGGTCCGGGACAGGGAGGGATCTCTGGGGCCAACGTCCTGACTTTC. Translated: CASSIGPGQGGISGANVLTF.

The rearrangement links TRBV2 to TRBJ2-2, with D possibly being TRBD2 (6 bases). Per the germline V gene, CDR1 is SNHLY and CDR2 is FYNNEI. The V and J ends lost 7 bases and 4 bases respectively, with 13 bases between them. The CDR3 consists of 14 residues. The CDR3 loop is CASKVAVLTGELFF. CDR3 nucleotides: TGTGCCAGCAAGGTAGCGGTCCTCACCGGGGAGCTGTTTTTT.

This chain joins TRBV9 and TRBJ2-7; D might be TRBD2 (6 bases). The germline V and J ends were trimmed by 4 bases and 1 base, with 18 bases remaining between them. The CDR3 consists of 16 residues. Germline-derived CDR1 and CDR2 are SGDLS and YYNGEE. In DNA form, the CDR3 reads TGTGCCAGCAGCCCCGGGGGAGGCACCTCTTCCTACGAGCAGTACTTC. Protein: CASSPGGGTSSYEQYF. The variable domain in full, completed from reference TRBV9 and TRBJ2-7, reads DSGVTQTPKHLITATGQRVTLRCSPRSGDLSVYWYQQSLDQGLQFLIQYYNGEERAKGNILERFSAQQFPDLHSELNLSSLELGDSALYFCASSPGGGTSSYEQYFGPGTRLTVT.

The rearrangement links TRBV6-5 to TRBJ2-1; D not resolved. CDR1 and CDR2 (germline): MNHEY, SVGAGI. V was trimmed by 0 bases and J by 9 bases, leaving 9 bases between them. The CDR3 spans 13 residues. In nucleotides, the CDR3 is TGTGCCAGCAGTTACTCGAGGAACACTGAGCAGTTCTTC. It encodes CASSYSRNTEQFF.

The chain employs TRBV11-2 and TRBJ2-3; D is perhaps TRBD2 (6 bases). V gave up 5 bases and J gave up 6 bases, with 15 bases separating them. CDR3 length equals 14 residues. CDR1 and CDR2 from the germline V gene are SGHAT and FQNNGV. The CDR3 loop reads CASSLGGGRDTQYF. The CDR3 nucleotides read TGTGCCAGCAGCCTCGGAGGAGGGCGGGATACGCAGTATTTT.

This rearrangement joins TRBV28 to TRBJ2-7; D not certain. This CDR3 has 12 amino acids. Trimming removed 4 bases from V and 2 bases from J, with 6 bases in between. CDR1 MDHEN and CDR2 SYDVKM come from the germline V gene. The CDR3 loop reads CASSYQAYEQYF. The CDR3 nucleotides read TGTGCCAGCAGTTACCAGGCCTACGAGCAGTACTTC.

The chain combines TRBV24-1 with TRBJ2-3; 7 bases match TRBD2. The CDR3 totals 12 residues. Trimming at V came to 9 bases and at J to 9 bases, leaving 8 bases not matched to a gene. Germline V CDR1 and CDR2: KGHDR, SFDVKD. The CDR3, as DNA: TGTGCCACCTCGAATGTCGGGAGGACGCAGTATTTT. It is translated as CATSNVGRTQYF.

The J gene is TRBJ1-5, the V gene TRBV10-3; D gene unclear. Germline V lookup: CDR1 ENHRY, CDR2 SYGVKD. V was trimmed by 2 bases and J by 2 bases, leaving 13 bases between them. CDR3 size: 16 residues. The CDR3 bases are TGTGCCATCAGTGAGGCGGGGTTAAAGGGCAATCAGCCCCAGCATTTT. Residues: CAISEAGLKGNQPQHF.

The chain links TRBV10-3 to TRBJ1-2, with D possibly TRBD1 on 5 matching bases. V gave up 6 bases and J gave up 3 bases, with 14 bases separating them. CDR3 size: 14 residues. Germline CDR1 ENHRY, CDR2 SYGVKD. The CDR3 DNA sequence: TGTGCCATCAGCCCCCGAGACAGTGACTATGGCTACACCTTC. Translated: CAISPRDSDYGYTF.

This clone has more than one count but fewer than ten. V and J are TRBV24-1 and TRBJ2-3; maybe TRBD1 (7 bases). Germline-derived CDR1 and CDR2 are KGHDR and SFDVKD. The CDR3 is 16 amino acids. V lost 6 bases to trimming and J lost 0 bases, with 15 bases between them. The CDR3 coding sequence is TGTGCCACCAGTTACACCCAGGGGGGTAGCACAGATACGCAGTATTTT. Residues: CATSYTQGGSTDTQYF.

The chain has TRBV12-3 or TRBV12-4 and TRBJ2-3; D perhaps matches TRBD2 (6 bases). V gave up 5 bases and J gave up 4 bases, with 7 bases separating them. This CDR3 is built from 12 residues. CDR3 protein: CASSGGADTQYF. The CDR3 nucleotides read TGTGCCAGCAGTGGAGGGGCAGATACGCAGTATTTT.

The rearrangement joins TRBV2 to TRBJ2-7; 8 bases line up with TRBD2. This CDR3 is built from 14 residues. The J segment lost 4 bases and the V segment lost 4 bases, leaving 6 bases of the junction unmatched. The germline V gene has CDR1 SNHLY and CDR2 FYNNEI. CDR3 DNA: TGTGCCAGCAGTGTAGCGGGGCAAAGGTACGAGCAGTACTTC. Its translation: CASSVAGQRYEQYF.

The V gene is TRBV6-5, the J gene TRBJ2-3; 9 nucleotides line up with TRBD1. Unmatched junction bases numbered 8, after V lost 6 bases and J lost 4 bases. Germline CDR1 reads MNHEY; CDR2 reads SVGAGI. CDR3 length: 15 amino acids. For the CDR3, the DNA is TGTGCCAGCAGCGGGGGACAGGGTATGCCAGATACGCAGTATTTT. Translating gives CASSGGQGMPDTQYF.

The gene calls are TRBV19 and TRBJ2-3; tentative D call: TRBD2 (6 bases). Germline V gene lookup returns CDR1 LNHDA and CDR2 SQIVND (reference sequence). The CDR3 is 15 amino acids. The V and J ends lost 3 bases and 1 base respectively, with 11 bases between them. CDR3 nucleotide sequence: TGTGCCAGTAGTATGGAGGGACGGGGCACAGATACGCAGTATTTT. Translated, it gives CASSMEGRGTDTQYF.

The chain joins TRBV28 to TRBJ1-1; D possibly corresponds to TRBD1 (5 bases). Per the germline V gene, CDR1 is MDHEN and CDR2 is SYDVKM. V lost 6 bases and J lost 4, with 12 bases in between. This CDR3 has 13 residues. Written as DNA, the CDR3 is TGTGCCAGCAGGCCCAGGGATCCCACTGAAGCTTTCTTT. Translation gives CASRPRDPTEAFF.